This is a list of T cell receptor beta chains from one sample in a study of CD8+ T cells in alopecia areata. Data came from immunoSEQ multiplex PCR; TCRdb stores just in-frame clones and leaves some out. The repertoire consists of over 200,000 clones, with 50% to 65% occurring once and the leading ten covering approximately 0.5%. The sample consisted of CD4+ T cells sorted from blood, taken at week 0. The receptor source for this set is a human donor with alopecia areata. Both conserved end residues are part of each CDR3. D genes are given only for firm matches. The size field is filled for only some rows; it gives once, few, many or a size class.

j_gene | abundance | d_gene | v_gene | CDR3nt | CDR3aa
TRBJ2-5 | once | TRBD2 | TRBV2 | TGTGCCGCCCGGCGGGAGAGGTTAGAGACCCAGTACTTC | CAARRERLETQYF
TRBJ2-2 | . | . | TRBV5-1 | TGCGCCAGCAGCCGGGACACAAACACCGGGGAGCTGTTTTTT | CASSRDTNTGELFF
TRBJ1-3 | . | . | TRBV19 | TGTGCCAGTATTGCTGGAAACACCATATATTTT | CASIAGNTIYF
TRBJ1-5 | . | . | TRBV29-1 | TGCAGCGTTGGAACAGGGAATCAGCCCCAGCATTTT | CSVGTGNQPQHF
TRBJ2-1 | once | . | TRBV7-6 | TGTGCCAGCAGCTTAGCGCTCCGGGGGCTAGCGTACAATGAGCAGTTCTTC | CASSLALRGLAYNEQFF
TRBJ1-2 | . | . | TRBV25-1 | TGTGCCAGCAGAGGACAGAACTATGGCTACACCTTC | CASRGQNYGYTF
TRBJ1-2 | . | . | TRBV23-1 | TGCGCCAGCAGTCAATCAGTCGGAGGGCCCCCTTACACCTTC | CASSQSVGGPPYTF
TRBJ2-6 | . | . | TRBV2 | TGTGCCAGCAAAACACATGCCTTAAGGTCTGGGGCCAACGTCCTGACTTTC | CASKTHALRSGANVLTF
TRBJ1-2 | . | TRBD1 | TRBV5-1 | TGCGCCAGCAGCTTGGGACGGACAGGAGGAGGCTACACCTTC | CASSLGRTGGGYTF
TRBJ2-7 | . | TRBD1 | TRBV7-2 | TGTGCCAGCAGCCGGACAGGGGATTACTACGAGCAGTACTTC | CASSRTGDYYEQYF
TRBJ1-2 | . | . | TRBV7-9 | TGTGCCAGCAGCCCAGGAGGGGCCGCCCTCTATGGCTACACCTTC | CASSPGGAALYGYTF
TRBJ1-1 | few | TRBD1 | TRBV7-9 | TGTGCCAGCAGCTCGACCGGACAGGCTGAAGCTTTCTTT | CASSSTGQAEAFF
TRBJ2-7 | . | TRBD1 | TRBV12-5 | TGTGCTAGTGCCTCCCGGGGACAGGGGTACGAGCAGTACTTC | CASASRGQGYEQYF
TRBJ2-7 | . | TRBD2 | TRBV7-9 | TGTGCCAGCAGCTTCGGGGGGACCTACGAGCAGTACTTC | CASSFGGTYEQYF
TRBJ1-3 | . | . | TRBV30 | TGTGCCTGGAGTGTAATACTTCGCTCTGGAAACACCATATATTTT | CAWSVILRSGNTIYF
TRBJ1-4 | . | . | TRBV7-2 | TGTGCCAGCAGCCTCTCGTACAGTGGAGGGGAAAAACTGTTTTTT | CASSLSYSGGEKLFF
TRBJ2-3 | . | . | TRBV5-1 | TGCGCCAGCAGCACCCATGACGTAGATACGCAGTATTTT | CASSTHDVDTQYF
TRBJ2-3 | few | . | TRBV4-1 | TGCGCCAGCAGCCCCTCTTGGGCGTCAAAGACTAGCACAGATACGCAGTATTTT | CASSPSWASKTSTDTQYF
TRBJ2-1 | many | TRBD2 | TRBV7-3 | TGTGCCAGCAGCTTAGATAGCGGGAGGTACAATGAGCAGTTCTTC | CASSLDSGRYNEQFF
TRBJ2-7 | . | . | TRBV5-1 | TGCGCCAGCAGCTTGTCGGGGGGCATGATATCCTACGAGCAGTACTTC | CASSLSGGMISYEQYF
TRBJ2-3 | few | TRBD2 | TRBV5-6 | TGTGCCAGCACCTTTCTAGCGGGGGGCACAGATACGCAGTATTTT | CASTFLAGGTDTQYF
TRBJ2-5 | . | . | TRBV14 | TGTGCCAGCAGCCAAGTCCTTCCGTGGGGAGAGACCCAGTACTTC | CASSQVLPWGETQYF
TRBJ1-1 | . | . | TRBV29-1 | TGCAGCGTTGAAACGAGCGTAAACACTGAAGCTTTCTTT | CSVETSVNTEAFF
TRBJ2-6 | few | TRBD1 | TRBV7-8 | TGTGCCAGCAGCTTAAAGGGGACAGGGGGCTCCGGGGCCAACGTCCTGACTTTC | CASSLKGTGGSGANVLTF
TRBJ2-7 | few | TRBD1 | TRBV5-1 | TGCGCCAGCAGCTTGGGGGACAGGGGCCGGCCAGGATACGAGCAGTACTTC | CASSLGDRGRPGYEQYF
TRBJ2-6 | . | . | TRBV6-5 | TGTGCCAGCAGTCGGGATGGGACTGGGGCCAACGTCCTGACTTTC | CASSRDGTGANVLTF
TRBJ2-1 | . | . | TRBV27 | TGTGCCAGCAGTCCTACTACAGGGAGTATGCCTCGCTACAATGAGCAGTTCTTC | CASSPTTGSMPRYNEQFF
TRBJ2-3 | . | TRBD1 | TRBV2 | TGTGCCAGCAGTCTGAGGGGGCTAGTTGAAGATACGCAGTATTTT | CASSLRGLVEDTQYF
TRBJ1-5 | few | TRBD1 | TRBV29-1 | TGCAGCGCCAGACAGGGGTGGGATCAGCCCCAGCATTTT | CSARQGWDQPQHF
TRBJ2-7 | few | . | TRBV7-9 | TGTGCCAGCAGCTTAGCTTCCTCAGGTTCCCACGAGCAGTACTTC | CASSLASSGSHEQYF
TRBJ2-1 | . | . | TRBV27 | TGTGCCAGCAGTTTCCAGGAGTCCTACAATGAGCAGTTCTTC | CASSFQESYNEQFF
TRBJ2-7 | . | TRBD2 | TRBV11-2 | TGTGCCAGCAGCCCCCAACTAGCGATTAGATCTTACGAGCAGTACTTC | CASSPQLAIRSYEQYF
TRBJ2-1 | once | TRBD2 | TRBV5-6 | TGTGCCAGCAGCCCCCGCCAACTAGCGAAATACAATGAGCAGTTCTTC | CASSPRQLAKYNEQFF
TRBJ2-3 | . | . | TRBV5-1 | TGCGCCAGCAGCTTGGTGAGGGGGAGCACAGATACGCAGTATTTT | CASSLVRGSTDTQYF
TRBJ1-1 | many | . | TRBV10-1 | TGCGCCAGCAGTGAACCCGGCGGCACTGAAGCTTTCTTT | CASSEPGGTEAFF
TRBJ1-4 | . | TRBD1 | TRBV2 | TGTGCCAGCAGGACCCAGGGGGAAGCAACTAATGAAAAACTGTTTTTT | CASRTQGEATNEKLFF
TRBJ2-1 | few | . | TRBV4-2 | TGTGCCAGCAGCCACCGCAGGGGCCTCAGAGGGAATGAGCAGTTCTTC | CASSHRRGLRGNEQFF
TRBJ1-4 | . | . | TRBV9 | TGTGCCAGCAGCGCCTCCGGGCTTAAGGAGGAAAAACTGTTTTTT | CASSASGLKEEKLFF
TRBJ2-3 | few | . | TRBV7-9 | TGTGCCAGCAGCCCGGCCACAGATACGCAGTATTTT | CASSPATDTQYF
TRBJ2-7 | few | . | TRBV5-1 | TGCGCCAGCAGCTTGGACAGGGAGTACGAGCAGTACTTC | CASSLDREYEQYF
TRBJ1-5 | . | . | TRBV4-1 | TGCGCCAGCAGCCAAGTTGGAGGGATATTGGATAGCAATCAGCCCCAGCATTTT | CASSQVGGILDSNQPQHF
TRBJ2-2 | few | . | TRBV29-1 | TGCAGCGTTCGTCAACAGGGAGGCACCGGGGAGCTGTTTTTT | CSVRQQGGTGELFF
TRBJ1-6 | . | . | TRBV30 | TGTGCCTGGAGCTCCTATAATTCACCCCTCCACTTT | CAWSSYNSPLHF
TRBJ2-7 | once | TRBD2 | TRBV25-1 | TGTGCCAGCAGTGGTTTAGGGAGGGTTAAGTCCTACGAGCAGTACTTC | CASSGLGRVKSYEQYF
TRBJ1-2 | . | . | TRBV5-5 | TGTGCCAGCCGAGCGGCAGGGGACTATGGCTACACCTTC | CASRAAGDYGYTF
TRBJ2-5 | . | . | TRBV5-1 | TGCGCCAGCAACGACGGTGGGGGGTTGGAGACCCAGTACTTC | CASNDGGGLETQYF
TRBJ1-1 | many | . | TRBV5-1 | TGCGCCAGCAGCTATACGACAGGTACTGAAGCTTTCTTT | CASSYTTGTEAFF
TRBJ2-1 | . | TRBD1 | TRBV11-3 | TGTGCCAGCAGCCCCGGACAGGGGACCAACAATGAGCAGTTCTTC | CASSPGQGTNNEQFF
TRBJ2-7 | . | TRBD2 | TRBV29-1 | TGCAGCGTTGATTCTAGCGGTTACGAGCAGTACTTC | CSVDSSGYEQYF
TRBJ2-1 | . | . | TRBV19 | TGTGCCAGTAGGACCACTCGGGAGCAGTTCTTC | CASRTTREQFF
TRBJ1-1 | . | . | TRBV5-1 | TGCGCCAGCAGCCGGGACAAGGGCCTCACTGAAGCTTTCTTT | CASSRDKGLTEAFF
TRBJ1-1 | . | . | TRBV29-1 | TGCAGCGTTGAAGAGCAGGGGAACACTGAAGCTTTCTTT | CSVEEQGNTEAFF
TRBJ1-4 | . | . | TRBV5-1 | TGCGCCAGCAGCTTTGGCAGGGGACGGGAAAAACTGTTTTTT | CASSFGRGREKLFF
TRBJ2-3 | . | . | TRBV21-1 | TGTGCCAGCAGCAAATTTCACAGGACTTACGCAGATACGCAGTATTTT | CASSKFHRTYADTQYF